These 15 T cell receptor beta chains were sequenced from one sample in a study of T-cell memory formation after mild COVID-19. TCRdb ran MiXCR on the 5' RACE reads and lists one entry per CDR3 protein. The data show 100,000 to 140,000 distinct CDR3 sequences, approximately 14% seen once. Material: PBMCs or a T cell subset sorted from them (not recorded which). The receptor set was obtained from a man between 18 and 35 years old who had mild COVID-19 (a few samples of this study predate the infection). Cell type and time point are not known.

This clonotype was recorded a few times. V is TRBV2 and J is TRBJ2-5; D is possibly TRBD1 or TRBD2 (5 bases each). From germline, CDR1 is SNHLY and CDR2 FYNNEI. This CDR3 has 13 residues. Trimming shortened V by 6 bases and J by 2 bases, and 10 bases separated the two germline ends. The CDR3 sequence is CASRGRVQETQYF. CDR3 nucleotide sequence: TGTGCCAGCAGGGGACGGGTTCAAGAGACCCAGTACTTC.

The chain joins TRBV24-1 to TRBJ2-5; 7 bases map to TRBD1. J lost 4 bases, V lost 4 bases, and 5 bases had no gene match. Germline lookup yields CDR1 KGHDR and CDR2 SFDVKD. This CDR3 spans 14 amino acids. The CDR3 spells CATSDRGQRETQYF. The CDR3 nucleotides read TGTGCCACCAGTGACCGGGGACAGCGAGAGACCCAGTACTTC.

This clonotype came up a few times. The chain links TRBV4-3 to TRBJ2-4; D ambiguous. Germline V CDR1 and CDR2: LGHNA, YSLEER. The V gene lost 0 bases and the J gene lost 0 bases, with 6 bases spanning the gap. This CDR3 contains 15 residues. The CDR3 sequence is CASSQDFLAKNIQYF. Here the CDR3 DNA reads TGCGCCAGCAGCCAAGACTTTCTAGCCAAAAACATTCAGTACTTC.

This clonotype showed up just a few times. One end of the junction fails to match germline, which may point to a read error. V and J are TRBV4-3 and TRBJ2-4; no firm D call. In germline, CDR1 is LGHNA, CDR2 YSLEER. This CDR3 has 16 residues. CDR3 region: CASSKDSILAKNIQYF. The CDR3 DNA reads TGCGCCAGCAGCAAAGATTCGATCCTAGCCAAAAACATTCAGTACTTC.

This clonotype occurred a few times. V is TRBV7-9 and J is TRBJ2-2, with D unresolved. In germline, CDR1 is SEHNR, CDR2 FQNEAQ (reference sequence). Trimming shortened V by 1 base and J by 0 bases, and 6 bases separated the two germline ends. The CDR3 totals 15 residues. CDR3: CASSLEMANTGELFF. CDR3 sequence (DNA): TGTGCCAGCAGCTTAGAAATGGCGAACACCGGGGAGCTGTTTTTT.

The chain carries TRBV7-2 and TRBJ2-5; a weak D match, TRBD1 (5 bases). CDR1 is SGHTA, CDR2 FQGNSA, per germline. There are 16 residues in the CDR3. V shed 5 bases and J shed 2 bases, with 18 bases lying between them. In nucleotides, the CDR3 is TGTGCCAGCAGCCTACACACCCGGACACCGCAAGAGACCCAGTACTTC. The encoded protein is CASSLHTRTPQETQYF.

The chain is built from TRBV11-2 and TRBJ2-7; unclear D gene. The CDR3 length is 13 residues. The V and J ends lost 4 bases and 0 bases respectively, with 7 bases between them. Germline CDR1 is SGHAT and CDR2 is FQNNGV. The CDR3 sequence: CASSWATSYEQYF. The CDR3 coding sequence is TGTGCCAGCAGCTGGGCCACCTCCTACGAGCAGTACTTC.

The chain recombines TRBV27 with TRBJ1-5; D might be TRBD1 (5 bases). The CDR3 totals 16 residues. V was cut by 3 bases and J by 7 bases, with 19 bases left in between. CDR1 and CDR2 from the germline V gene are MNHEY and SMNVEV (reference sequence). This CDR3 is CASSFTGTLGTQPQHF. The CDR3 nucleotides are TGTGCCAGCAGTTTCACCGGGACCCTAGGGACCCAGCCCCAGCATTTT.

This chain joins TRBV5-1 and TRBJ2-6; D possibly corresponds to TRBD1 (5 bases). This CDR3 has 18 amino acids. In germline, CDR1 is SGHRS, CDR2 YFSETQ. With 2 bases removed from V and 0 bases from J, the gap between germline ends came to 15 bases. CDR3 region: CASSFEQGPSSGANVLTF. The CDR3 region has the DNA TGCGCCAGCAGCTTCGAGCAGGGCCCTTCCTCTGGGGCCAACGTCCTGACTTTC.

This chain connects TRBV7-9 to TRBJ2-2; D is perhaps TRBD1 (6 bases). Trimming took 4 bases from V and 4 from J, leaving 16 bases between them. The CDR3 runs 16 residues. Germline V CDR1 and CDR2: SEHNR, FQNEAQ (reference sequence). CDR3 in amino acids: CASSSTRQAPTGELFF. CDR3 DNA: TGTGCCAGCAGCTCTACTAGACAGGCTCCCACCGGGGAGCTGTTTTTT.

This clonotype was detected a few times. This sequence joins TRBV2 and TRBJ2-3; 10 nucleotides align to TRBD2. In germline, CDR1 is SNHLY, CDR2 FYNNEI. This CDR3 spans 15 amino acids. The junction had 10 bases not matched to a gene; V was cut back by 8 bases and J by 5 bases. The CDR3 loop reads CASQASGGEGDTQYF. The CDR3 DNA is TGTGCCAGCCAGGCTAGCGGGGGAGAAGGAGATACGCAGTATTTT.

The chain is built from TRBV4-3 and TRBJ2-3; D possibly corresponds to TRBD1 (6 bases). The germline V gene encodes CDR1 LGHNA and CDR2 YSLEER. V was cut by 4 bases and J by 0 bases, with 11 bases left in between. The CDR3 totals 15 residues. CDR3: CASSLVRGSTDTQYF. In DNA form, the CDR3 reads TGCGCCAGCAGCCTTGTCAGGGGTAGCACAGATACGCAGTATTTT.

The CDR3 here is CASSPDGGTGNIQYF. The CDR3 nucleotides read TGTGCCAGCAGCCCCGATGGTGGGACAGGGAACATTCAGTACTTC. The rearrangement links TRBV7-3 to TRBJ2-4, with 9 bases aligning to TRBD1. Trimming removed 5 bases from V and 7 bases from J; junction bases left unmatched: 9. The CDR3 is made up of 15 amino acids. From germline, CDR1 is SGHTA and CDR2 FQGTGA.

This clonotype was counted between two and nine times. This CDR3 reads CAILAGTTDTQYF. For the CDR3, the DNA is TGTGCCATCCTAGCGGGAACCACAGATACGCAGTATTTT. The J gene is TRBJ2-3, the V gene TRBV10-3; 9 bases are a match to TRBD2. The CDR3 covers 13 residues. CDR1 is ENHRY, CDR2 SYGVKD, per germline. Trimming took 8 bases from V and 2 from J; bases not matched to a gene: 2.

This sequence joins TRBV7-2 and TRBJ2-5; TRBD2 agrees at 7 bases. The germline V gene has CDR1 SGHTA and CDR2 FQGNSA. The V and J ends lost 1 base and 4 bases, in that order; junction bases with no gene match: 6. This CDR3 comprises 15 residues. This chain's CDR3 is CASSLVRGDRETQYF. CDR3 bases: TGTGCCAGCAGCTTAGTACGGGGGGATCGAGAGACCCAGTACTTC. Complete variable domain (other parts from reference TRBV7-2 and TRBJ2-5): GAGVSQSPSNKVTEKGKDVELRCDPISGHTALYWYRQSLGQGLEFLIYFQGNSAPDKSGLPSDRFSAERTGGSVSTLTIQRTQQEDSAVYLCASSLVRGDRETQYFGPGTRLLVL.